This TCR beta chain was recorded in a study of T cell clones after liver transplantation. For the study at large: Samples came from ITN030ST, which attempted immunosuppression withdrawal within 2 years of liver transplantation. Third-party-reactive TCRbeta sequences from pre-transplant mixed lymphocyte reactions served as antigen-independent comparators. Tolerant meant at least one year fully off immunosuppression without liver enzymes above twice normal.

Germline V lookup: CDR1 KGHSH, CDR2 LQKENI. The CDR3 runs 13 residues. V was clipped by 5 bases and J by 5 bases, with 10 bases between them. TCRdb keeps only in-frame clones here, not all; method: immunoSEQ multiplex PCR. The profile shows 20,000 to 30,000 clones, almost 70% of them singletons. This material consisted of CD4+ T cells from blood, taken before liver transplant. The receptor was derived from a human donor who received a liver transplant. This chain links TRBV18 with TRBJ1-5; D is possibly TRBD1 (5 bases). The CDR3 spells CASSSGGDQPQHF. CDR3 sequence (DNA): TGTGCCAGCTCATCGGGGGGGGATCAGCCCCAGCATTTT. Variable domain in full (rest from reference TRBV18 and TRBJ1-5): NAGVMQNPRHLVRRRGQEARLRCSPMKGHSHVYWYRQLPEEGLKFMVYLQKENIIDESGMPKERFSAEFPKEGPSILRIQQVVRGDSAAYFCASSSGGDQPQHFGDGTRLSIL.